Listed below are T cell receptor beta chains from one sample, sequenced in a study of OX40 agonist ivuxolimab in advanced cancers. The protocol was immunoSEQ multiplex PCR, while the TCRdb copy is restricted to in-frame clones and leaves out a portion. The sample consists of under 35,000 clones, 80% to 85% of them appearing once. The specimen comprised CD4+ or CD8+ T cells sorted from blood, sampled in a trial of the OX40 agonist ivuxolimab. The source is an adult with an advanced solid tumor such as melanoma, head and neck, liver or kidney cancer. Each CDR3 is given with its conserved first and last residue. Size values are once, few and many counts, or a class for expanded clones, and some rows have none.

v_gene: TRBV7-3
abundance: NA
j_gene: TRBJ2-7
CDR3aa: CASSLDGQIYEQYF

v_gene: TRBV6-1
abundance: NA
j_gene: TRBJ2-7
CDR3aa: CASSENSAYEQYF

v_gene: TRBV4-1
abundance: once
j_gene: TRBJ2-1
CDR3aa: CASSQDLGYRANNEQFF

v_gene: TRBV5-1
abundance: NA
j_gene: TRBJ1-1
CDR3aa: CASSLDGFEAFF

v_gene: TRBV28
abundance: NA
j_gene: TRBJ1-1
CDR3aa: CASSSSFSGMMNTEAFF

v_gene: TRBV5-6
abundance: NA
j_gene: TRBJ1-1
CDR3aa: CASSLGAGGSNTEAFF

v_gene: TRBV28
abundance: NA
j_gene: TRBJ1-2
CDR3aa: CASSPQSETEGYTF

v_gene: TRBV14
abundance: NA
j_gene: TRBJ2-7
CDR3aa: CASSQAAGALAEQYF

v_gene: TRBV5-8
abundance: NA
j_gene: TRBJ2-1
CDR3aa: CASSLAGFF

v_gene: TRBV30
abundance: NA
j_gene: TRBJ2-1
CDR3aa: CAWSALGDEQFF

v_gene: TRBV10-3
abundance: NA
j_gene: TRBJ2-1
CDR3aa: CAISVLAWHEQFF

v_gene: TRBV6-5
abundance: NA
j_gene: TRBJ2-6
CDR3aa: CASSFVSGANVLTF

v_gene: TRBV7-3
abundance: NA
j_gene: TRBJ2-2
CDR3aa: CASSLVAGGPVTGELFF

v_gene: TRBV6-5
abundance: NA
j_gene: TRBJ1-5
CDR3aa: CASSGTLYQPQHF

v_gene: TRBV7-6
abundance: NA
j_gene: TRBJ2-7
CDR3aa: CASSLAAGEQYF

v_gene: TRBV28
abundance: NA
j_gene: TRBJ2-7
CDR3aa: CASSLIGPYEQYF

v_gene: TRBV7-3
abundance: NA
j_gene: TRBJ1-6
CDR3aa: CASSLTSAGSSPLHF

v_gene: TRBV2
abundance: NA
j_gene: TRBJ2-7
CDR3aa: CASSEYLEQYF

v_gene: TRBV11-2
abundance: NA
j_gene: TRBJ2-1
CDR3aa: CASSLVGRGEHNEQFF

v_gene: TRBV9
abundance: NA
j_gene: TRBJ1-4
CDR3aa: CASSIRDRGLATNEKLFF

v_gene: TRBV4-1
abundance: NA
j_gene: TRBJ1-5
CDR3aa: CASSQDGFPSNQPQHF

v_gene: TRBV4-3
abundance: once
j_gene: TRBJ1-3
CDR3aa: CASSQDHGLLGNTIYF

v_gene: TRBV4-2
abundance: NA
j_gene: TRBJ2-7
CDR3aa: CASSQEDGGSSVAYEQYF

v_gene: TRBV11-2
abundance: NA
j_gene: TRBJ2-5
CDR3aa: CASSLGAPRGETQYF

v_gene: TRBV27
abundance: NA
j_gene: TRBJ1-2
CDR3aa: CASSGQHLGGYTF

v_gene: TRBV15
abundance: NA
j_gene: TRBJ2-1
CDR3aa: CATGPGAVTYNEQFF

v_gene: TRBV7-9
abundance: NA
j_gene: TRBJ1-2
CDR3aa: CASSLAGEGDGYTF

v_gene: TRBV13
abundance: once
j_gene: TRBJ2-7
CDR3aa: CASSPDRGSFEQYF

v_gene: TRBV7-8
abundance: NA
j_gene: TRBJ2-5
CDR3aa: CASSLTSGVQETQYF

v_gene: TRBV7-9
abundance: NA
j_gene: TRBJ2-7
CDR3aa: CASSLEAGGDEQYF